These T cell receptor beta chains were read from a single sample in a study of T cells in Graves' hyperthyroidism and ophthalmopathy. MiXCR, run by TCRdb on the multiplex PCR reads, gives a single entry per CDR3 protein. The data hold fewer than 450,000 distinct CDR3 sequences, with about a fifth observed a single time. Sequencing was done on a sample of blood. The receptors come from a man younger than 35 with Graves' ophthalmopathy. The conserved cysteine and the conserved F or W are not part of the CDR3 here. Size tells how often a clone was seen (once, few, many) or the class of an expanded clone, and some rows leave it out.

cdr3_aa,clone_size,v_call,j_call
ASSFPSLSTEAF,-,TRBV5-6,TRBJ1-1
ASSRGLYGYT,many,TRBV3-1,TRBJ1-2
ASKQGETNEKLF,few,TRBV6-1,TRBJ1-4
SAREGGQGYNSPLH,few,TRBV20-1,TRBJ1-6
ASSSTREGEGGNIQY,-,TRBV7-9,TRBJ2-4
SANPGHGNQPQH,few,TRBV20-1,TRBJ1-5
ASSFFSGASYEQY,many,TRBV27,TRBJ2-7
ASSQAPGQGASNEQF,-,TRBV3-1,TRBJ2-1
ASSYSGGRNGANVLT,-,TRBV6-5,TRBJ2-6
ASSSGNSGAPEKLF,few,TRBV5-1,TRBJ1-4
ASSLVDIGTEAF,many,TRBV11-2,TRBJ1-1
ASSQEVWTGELF,-,TRBV14,TRBJ2-2
ASKSSGGETQY,medium-sized,TRBV2,TRBJ2-5
ASRVETGPGEGEQF,many,TRBV2,TRBJ2-1
SARPQGRPIPTGELF,few,TRBV20-1,TRBJ2-2